These 6 T cell receptor beta chains were sequenced from one sample in a study of T cell repertoires in cytomegalovirus infection (dated by TCRdb to between 2018 and 2021). The treatment or condition label on this specimen signifies: in vitro stimulation with specific CMV peptide epitopes to enrich CMV-specific T cells. Their target antigens are unknown. The run used an Illumina HiSeq 1500. TCRdb itself trimmed the public reads at Q25 with fastp, ran MiXCR and retained productive beta chains. Records with the same CDR3 protein are collapsed into one entry carrying the most frequent genes and DNA. For this sample there are some 940,000 distinct CDR3 sequences; around 32% appear just once. The ten largest make up over 13% of the sample. The sequences come from cultured CD8+ T cells from PBMCs, collected from culture after CMV antigen stimulation. The receptor source for this set is a human donor in good health (CMV status not recorded). Some clones in this sample may be carry-over from other donors' samples.

This chain joins TRBV20-1 and TRBJ2-5; 9 bases are shared with TRBD2. V lost 0 bases to trimming and J lost 0 bases; unmatched junction nucleotides: 8. The CDR3 has 17 residues. CDR1 DFQATT and CDR2 SNEGSKA come from the germline V gene (reference sequence). CDR3 DNA: TGCAGTGCTAGAGATAGGAGGGTAGCGGGGGACCAAGAGACCCAGTACTTC. Translation: CSARDRRVAGDQETQYF.

The sample holds a few counts of this clonotype. The chain couples TRBV10-3 to TRBJ1-2, with TRBD1 matching over 8 bases. The CDR3 loop spans 14 amino acids. The V gene's germline CDR1 is ENHRY and CDR2 SYGVKD. With 6 bases clipped from V and 7 bases from J, the junction kept 10 bases outside the gene matches. Written as DNA, the CDR3 is TGTGCCATCAGGGACGGACAGGGACGTATTGGCTACACCTTC. Amino acids: CAIRDGQGRIGYTF.

CDR3 protein: CASSHGPSDSQETQYF. The DNA of the CDR3 is TGTGCCAGCAGCCATGGGCCCTCGGACAGCCAAGAGACCCAGTACTTC. The chain uses TRBV7-4 and TRBJ2-5, with a possible D match to TRBD1 (6 bases). The V gene lost 5 bases and the J gene lost 1 base, with 17 bases spanning the gap. CDR1 and CDR2 from the germline V gene are SGHVT and SQSDAQ. The CDR3 is 16 amino acids.

As concerns this clonotype: This may stem from a read error, because a much larger clone lies one nucleotide away. J is TRBJ1-1 and V is TRBV2, with D unclear. Germline V lookup: CDR1 SNHLY, CDR2 FYNNEI. V lost 4 bases and J 0 bases, leaving 12 bases between the germline ends. The CDR3 extends over 15 amino acids. CDR3 sequence reads: CASSVCGGMNTEAFF. Written as DNA, the CDR3 is TGTGCCAGCAGTGTCTGTGGAGGGATGAACACTGAAGCTTTCTTT. Full variable domain (rest looked up from reference TRBV2 and TRBJ1-1): EPEVTQTPSHQVTQMGQEVILRCVPISNHLYFYWYRQILGQKVEFLVSFYNNEISEKSEIFDDQFSVERPDGSNFTLKIRSTKLEDSAMYFCASSVCGGMNTEAFFGQGTRLTVV.

The chain joins TRBV19 to TRBJ1-4; 8 positions agree with TRBD1. This CDR3 comprises 14 residues. Per the germline V gene, CDR1 is LNHDA and CDR2 is SQIVND (reference sequence). The junction had 7 bases not matched to a gene; V was cut back by 5 bases and J by 8 bases. The CDR3 DNA is TGTGCCAGTAGTTTCGGACAGGGAGAAGAAAAACTGTTTTTT. It translates to CASSFGQGEEKLFF.

J is TRBJ1-1 and V is TRBV12-5; D remains ambiguous. Germline CDR1 and CDR2: LGHNT and FRNRAP. The CDR3 contains 16 residues. Trimming took off 6 bases at V and 6 bases at J, with 23 bases between the two ends. The CDR3 sequence is CASGAADFGRGSEAFF. The CDR3 nucleotides read TGTGCTAGTGGAGCGGCCGACTTTGGGAGAGGGTCTGAAGCTTTCTTT.